Presented here are 29 T cell receptor beta chains from one specimen sequenced in a study of T-cell reconstitution after alpha-beta-depleted transplantation in children listed by TCRdb under 2016. This specimen's time point label, interpreted: day 60 (about 2 months) after transplantation. Sample treatment or condition, as interpreted from the label and publication: allogeneic hematopoietic cell transplantation with graft depleted of TCRalphabeta T cells and CD19 B cells. The method was PCR. Data came from an Illumina HiSeq 2500. Molecular barcoding was employed in the preparation of TCR libraries, with unique molecular identifiers being used to normalize TCRbeta repertoire quantification. TCRdb took the public reads, trimmed them with fastp at Q25, ran MiXCR for clone calling and kept in-frame beta chains. CDR3 protein duplicates are merged, each entry listing the most common genes and DNA. The sample table contains under 60,000 distinct CDR3 sequences; only one count was recorded for more than 5% of them. The top ten constitute 30% to 35% of the sample.

The sequences come from PBMCs, mostly from graft donor cells, collected 60 days after TCRalphabeta/CD19-depleted stem cell transplant. All receptors derive from a female patient aged 2-10 years who had a stem cell transplant for aplastic anemia, so the T cells may come from the graft donor.

This clonotype has at least ten counts. This chain connects TRBV28 to TRBJ2-4; 9 bases align to TRBD2. The CDR3 covers 13 residues. Germline CDR1 reads MDHEN; CDR2 reads SYDVKM. V dropped 10 bases and J dropped 7; count of bases not matched to a gene: 8. In DNA, the CDR3 is TGTGCCACCAAGCGGGGGGTAGTGAACATTCAGTACTTC. It yields the protein CATKRGVVNIQYF.

This clonotype came up many times. J is TRBJ1-1 and V is TRBV12-3 or TRBV12-4; 7 bases align to TRBD1. The CDR3 loop spans 15 amino acids. J lost 4 bases, V lost 7 bases, and 12 bases had no gene match. Here the CDR3 reads CASTFEGARGTEAFF. CDR3 DNA sequence: TGTGCCAGCACATTCGAGGGGGCAAGGGGCACTGAAGCTTTCTTT.

This clonotype was detected many times. V and J are TRBV20-1 and TRBJ2-2; 9 positions agree with TRBD2. CDR3 length: 16 amino acids. Germline-derived CDR1 and CDR2 are DFQATT and SNEGSKA (reference sequence). V lost 0 bases and J lost 5; bases outside the gene matches: 7. CDR3 DNA: TGCAGTGCTAGAGATTCGGTAGCGGGGGAAACCGGGGAGCTGTTTTTT. This encodes CSARDSVAGETGELFF.

This clonotype has a count of ten or more. The rearrangement joins TRBV20-1 to TRBJ1-1; 9 positions agree with TRBD1. CDR1 DFQATT and CDR2 SNEGSKA come from the germline V gene (reference sequence). V lost 1 base, J lost 4 bases, and 10 bases stayed unmatched. This CDR3 comprises 16 residues. The CDR3 loop reads CSARVFETGGGTEAFF. The CDR3, as DNA: TGCAGTGCTAGAGTCTTCGAGACAGGGGGAGGCACTGAAGCTTTCTTT.

V and J are TRBV6-1 and TRBJ1-5, with 9 bases that match TRBD1. V lost 0 bases to trimming and J lost 7 bases; unmatched junction nucleotides: 22. The CDR3 is 21 amino acids. The germline gives CDR1 MNHNS, CDR2 SASEGT. The CDR3 DNA reads as TGTGCCAGCAGTGAAGCCGGGACCGGACGCTCCTACAGGGGGCTGGGGCAGCCCCAGCATTTT. It encodes CASSEAGTGRSYRGLGQPQHF.

The sample holds many counts of this clonotype. The V gene is TRBV20-1, the J gene TRBJ2-4; either TRBD1 or TRBD2 may fit D (5 bases each). V lost 5 bases, J lost 8 bases, and 13 bases lay in between. The length of the CDR3 is 12 residues. CDR1 is DFQATT, CDR2 SNEGSKA, per germline (reference sequence). The CDR3 here is CSAATLGDIQYF. The CDR3 DNA reads TGCAGTGCTGCGACCTTGGGGGACATTCAGTACTTC.

This clonotype showed up many times. V is TRBV6-2 or TRBV6-3 and J is TRBJ2-4; TRBD2 agrees at 8 bases. The V segment lost 1 base and the J segment 3 bases; nucleotides outside the gene matches: 11. This CDR3 comprises 18 residues. Germline lookup yields CDR1 MNHEY and CDR2 SVGEGT. The CDR3 here is CASSYFSGTSEDKNIQYF. DNA of the CDR3: TGTGCCAGCAGTTACTTTAGCGGGACTTCCGAAGACAAAAACATTCAGTACTTC.

The chain is built from TRBV5-6 and TRBJ2-2; D possibly corresponds to TRBD2 (5 bases). The CDR3 spans 13 residues. V lost 5 bases and J 6 bases, leaving 11 bases between the germline ends. CDR1 and CDR2 (germline): SGHDT, YYEEEE. The CDR3 is CASSSSSSGELFF. CDR3 nucleotides: TGTGCCAGCAGTTCGTCTAGCTCCGGGGAGCTGTTTTTT.

This clonotype showed up many times. V gene TRBV6-5 combines with J gene TRBJ2-1; D is possibly TRBD1 or TRBD2 (5 bases each). The CDR3 runs 15 residues. The V gene's germline CDR1 is MNHEY and CDR2 SVGAGI. Trimming took off 4 bases at V and 4 bases at J, with 14 bases between the two ends. CDR3 sequence (DNA): TGTGCCAGCAGTTCCGGGACCCGGGCGTACAATGAGCAGTTCTTC. Amino acid sequence: CASSSGTRAYNEQFF.

This clonotype was counted at least ten times. The chain recombines TRBV7-2 with TRBJ2-7; either TRBD1 or TRBD2 may supply D (6 bases each). The V gene lost 4 bases and the J gene lost 5 bases, with 21 bases spanning the gap. This CDR3 contains 16 residues. Germline CDR1 SGHTA, CDR2 FQGNSA. In nucleotides, the CDR3 is TGTGCCAGCAGCTATCGTTTGGGGGGCCCCTCACACGAGCAGTACTTC. This encodes CASSYRLGGPSHEQYF.

This clonotype was detected ten times or more. This chain connects TRBV11-2 to TRBJ2-1, with a tentative D call TRBD1 (5 bases). The germline V gene encodes CDR1 SGHAT and CDR2 FQNNGV. The V end was cut by 6 bases, the J end by 4 bases, with 25 bases between. The CDR3 spans 18 residues. The chain's CDR3 is CASRQRRLAGPLYNEQFF. CDR3 bases: TGTGCCAGCAGGCAAAGGCGGCTTGCAGGGCCTTTATACAATGAGCAGTTCTTC. Supplemented by reference TRBV11-2 and TRBJ2-1, the full variable domain reads EAGVAQSPRYKIIEKRQSVAFWCNPISGHATLYWYQQILGQGPKLLIQFQNNGVVDDSQLPKDRFSAERLKGVDSTLKIQPAKLEDSAVYLCASRQRRLAGPLYNEQFFGPGTRLTVL.

The chain combines TRBV5-1 with TRBJ1-5; D ambiguous. CDR3 size: 14 residues. Per germline, CDR1 SGHRS and CDR2 YFSETQ. V was pared by 8 bases and J by 3 bases, with 15 bases between. Here the CDR3 DNA reads TGCGCCAGTCGGGGAGCTGGGGACAATCAGCCCCAGCATTTT. Translated: CASRGAGDNQPQHF.

This clonotype was recorded at least ten times. The chain uses TRBV12-3 or TRBV12-4 and TRBJ1-1; the D gene is possibly TRBD1 (5 bases). The length of the CDR3 is 13 residues. Between the trimmed V and J ends, which lost 1 base and 10 bases, there was a span of 13 bases. The CDR3 sequence is CASSLGGRLIAFF. The CDR3 DNA reads as TGTGCCAGCAGTTTAGGGGGACGGTTGATAGCTTTCTTT.

This clonotype was observed a handful of times. The CDR3 bases are TGTGCCAGCAGCTTAAGGGGGACCCAGTACTTC. This translates into CASSLRGTQYF. This chain connects TRBV7-9 to TRBJ2-5; tentative D call: TRBD1 (5 bases). CDR1 SEHNR and CDR2 FQNEAQ come from the germline V gene (reference sequence). Trimming removed 2 bases from V and 7 bases from J, with 5 bases in between. The CDR3 is made up of 11 amino acids.

The sample holds many counts of this clonotype. This sequence joins TRBV20-1 and TRBJ2-2; 10 positions agree with TRBD2. The J segment lost 2 bases and the V segment lost 1 base, leaving 16 bases of the junction unmatched. The CDR3 has 20 residues. Germline V lookup: CDR1 DFQATT, CDR2 SNEGSKA (reference sequence). CDR3: CSARAPPGGSSGSNTGELFF. In DNA, the CDR3 is TGCAGTGCTAGAGCCCCCCCGGGCGGTTCTAGCGGGAGTAACACCGGGGAGCTGTTTTTT.

In its sample, this clonotype was seen many times. This chain joins TRBV12-3 or TRBV12-4 and TRBJ2-3; TRBD2 matches 8 bases. The V segment lost 7 bases and the J segment 1 base; nucleotides outside the gene matches: 7. The CDR3 spans 15 residues. CDR3 sequence: CASTPYGGGTDTQYF. The CDR3 DNA reads TGTGCCAGCACCCCGTACGGGGGGGGCACAGATACGCAGTATTTT.

This clonotype was detected many times. J is TRBJ1-2 and V is TRBV20-1; D is unclear. CDR1 is DFQATT and CDR2 is SNEGSKA in the germline V gene (reference sequence). V shed 3 bases and J shed 4 bases, with 9 bases lying between them. This CDR3 is 12 amino acids long. The CDR3 loop reads CSARDAFYGYTF. In nucleotides, the CDR3 is TGCAGTGCTAGGGACGCTTTCTATGGCTACACCTTC.

This clonotype was observed at least ten times. The genes are TRBV20-1 and TRBJ1-4; tentative D call: TRBD1 (6 bases). The germline CDR1 and CDR2 sequences are DFQATT and SNEGSKA (reference sequence). V was trimmed by 6 bases and J by 5 bases, leaving 13 bases between them. CDR3 size: 13 residues. The CDR3 DNA is TGCAGTGCAAAAACCGGGACAAATGAAAAACTGTTTTTT. It codes for CSAKTGTNEKLFF.

Ten or more counts support this clonotype. The V and J genes are TRBV11-2 and TRBJ2-7; 7 nucleotides match TRBD2. The CDR3 spans 15 residues. V was pared by 5 bases and J by 3 bases, with 10 bases of the junction left unmatched. The germline V gene has CDR1 SGHAT and CDR2 FQNNGV. Written as DNA, the CDR3 is TGTGCCAGCAGCCGAGACGGGTGGGACTACTACGAGCAGTACTTC. It is translated as CASSRDGWDYYEQYF.

The sample holds many counts of this clonotype. This chain connects TRBV18 to TRBJ2-7, with D perhaps matching TRBD1 (6 bases). Germline V gene sequence: CDR1 KGHSH, CDR2 LQKENI. Between the trimmed V and J ends, which lost 1 base and 2 bases, there was a span of 9 bases. The CDR3 spans 14 residues. CDR3 loop: CASSPLGGAYEQYV. In DNA form, the CDR3 reads TGTGCCAGCTCACCACTTGGGGGCGCCTACGAGCAGTACGTC.

The table lists this clonotype with many counts. The junction differs from germline at one of its ends, possibly a read error. The chain recombines TRBV5-6 with TRBJ2-5; 8 bases are shared with TRBD1. This CDR3 contains 11 residues. Germline CDR1 is SGHDT and CDR2 is YYEEEE. The CDR3 here is CASSLQGAQNF. The CDR3 DNA reads as TGTGCCAGCAGCTTGCAGGGGGCGCAAAACTTC.

This clonotype was seen many times. V usage is TRBV7-2 and J usage is TRBJ1-1; 9 nucleotides align to TRBD1. Germline V gives CDR1 SGHTA, CDR2 FQGNSA. There are 14 residues in the CDR3. The V and J ends lost 6 bases and 2 bases, in that order; junction bases with no gene match: 4. The CDR3 coding sequence is TGTGCCAGCAGTCAGGACAGGGGAAACACTGAAGCTTTCTTT. Its translation: CASSQDRGNTEAFF.

This clonotype was seen repeatedly, ten times or more. The chain uses TRBV20-1 and TRBJ1-6; D might be TRBD1 (6 bases). CDR1 is DFQATT, CDR2 SNEGSKA, per germline (reference sequence). V was cut by 6 bases and J by 0 bases, with 12 bases left in between. This CDR3 contains 15 residues. Written as DNA, the CDR3 is TGCAGTGCGCCGGACAGAAGCTCCTATAATTCACCCCTCCACTTT. Its protein is CSAPDRSSYNSPLHF.

This clonotype has a handful of counts. The CDR3 here is CASSPGTADTEAFF. The CDR3 nucleotides are TGTGCCAGCTCACCTGGGACAGCAGACACTGAAGCTTTCTTT. This rearrangement joins TRBV18 to TRBJ1-1, with TRBD1 matching over 7 bases. Germline loops: CDR1 KGHSH, CDR2 LQKENI. This CDR3 is 14 amino acids long. Unmatched junction bases numbered 4, after V lost 3 bases and J lost 3 bases.

This clonotype has ten or more counts. V and J are TRBV20-1 and TRBJ1-2; weak D call: TRBD1 (6 bases). The CDR3 is 15 residues long. The germline V gene has CDR1 DFQATT and CDR2 SNEGSKA (reference sequence). The germline V and J ends were trimmed by 3 bases and 3 bases, with 17 bases remaining between them. In nucleotides, the CDR3 is TGCAGTGCTAGCAATACAGGGTCTCGGGACTATGGCTACACCTTC. This encodes CSASNTGSRDYGYTF.

This clonotype appeared many times. The chain combines TRBV5-1 with TRBJ2-2; D uncertain. The CDR3 sequence is 13 residues long. With 2 bases removed from V and 5 bases from J, the gap between germline ends came to 7 bases. Germline V gene sequence: CDR1 SGHRS, CDR2 YFSETQ. CDR3 DNA sequence: TGCGCCAGCAGCTTTACGGCGACCGGGGAGCTGTTTTTT. Its protein is CASSFTATGELFF.

This clonotype was detected only a few times. This chain connects TRBV20-1 to TRBJ1-5; D not certain. Germline lookup yields CDR1 DFQATT and CDR2 SNEGSKA (reference sequence). The CDR3 loop spans 15 amino acids. V was cut by 1 base and J by 3 bases, with 13 bases left in between. CDR3 sequence (DNA): TGCAGTGCTAGAGCCGGTATACAGACCAATCAGCCCCAGCATTTT. Protein: CSARAGIQTNQPQHF.

This clonotype was observed at least ten times. This chain connects TRBV7-9 to TRBJ2-1, with 7 nucleotides matching TRBD2. The length of the CDR3 is 17 residues. V gave up 1 base and J gave up 0 bases; unmatched junction bases: 6. CDR1 is SEHNR and CDR2 is FQNEAQ in the germline V gene (reference sequence). This CDR3 reads CASSLEKSSGSYNEQFF. Written as DNA, the CDR3 is TGTGCCAGCAGCTTAGAAAAGTCTAGCGGCTCCTACAATGAGCAGTTCTTC.

The V and J genes are TRBV4-2 and TRBJ2-4; 12 bases are a match to TRBD2. The CDR3 runs to 18 residues. Germline lookup yields CDR1 LGHNA and CDR2 YNFKEQ. J gave up 8 bases and V 1 base, and 12 bases lay outside the gene matches. The chain's CDR3 is CASSQVRVTSGSVYIQYF. Written as DNA, the CDR3 is TGTGCCAGCAGCCAAGTGAGGGTGACTAGCGGGAGTGTATACATTCAGTACTTC.